These T cell receptor beta chains were read from a single sample in a study of T cell responses to AZD1222 COVID-19 vaccine. Sequencing used immunoSEQ multiplex PCR; TCRdb keeps in-frame clones, though not all of them. Of about 120,000 clones in the sample, approximately 88% were seen once. This material consisted of peripheral blood, taken on day 0 of AZD1222 vaccination. The receptor source for this set is an adult in good health. Both conserved end residues are part of each CDR3. Each record gives: J gene, D gene, clone size, V gene, CDR3 protein, CDR3 DNA. A D gene is named only where the DNA matches it firmly. Clone size appears in some rows only: once, few, many, or a class for an expanded clone.

J gene: TRBJ2-1
D gene: TRBD1
clone size: NA
V gene: TRBV19
CDR3 protein: CASSLQGAGNEQFF
CDR3 DNA: TGTGCCAGTAGTCTACAGGGGGCTGGCAATGAGCAGTTCTTC

J gene: TRBJ1-1
D gene: NA
clone size: NA
V gene: TRBV18
CDR3 protein: CASSQGTATEAFF
CDR3 DNA: TGTGCCAGCTCACAGGGGACGGCCACTGAAGCTTTCTTT

J gene: TRBJ1-2
D gene: NA
clone size: once
V gene: TRBV5-6
CDR3 protein: CASSLPPGSGGGYTF
CDR3 DNA: TGTGCCAGCAGCCTCCCCCCGGGATCCGGCGGCGGCTACACCTTC

J gene: TRBJ1-1
D gene: NA
clone size: NA
V gene: TRBV11-2
CDR3 protein: CASGTGSFGRNTEAFF
CDR3 DNA: TGTGCCAGCGGAACCGGTAGTTTTGGGCGAAACACTGAAGCTTTCTTT

J gene: TRBJ2-1
D gene: NA
clone size: once
V gene: TRBV18
CDR3 protein: CASSPRGSGDNEQFF
CDR3 DNA: TGTGCCAGCTCACCACGGGGATCCGGGGACAATGAGCAGTTCTTC

J gene: TRBJ1-1
D gene: TRBD1
clone size: NA
V gene: TRBV19
CDR3 protein: CASRGQGLNTEAFF
CDR3 DNA: TGTGCCAGTAGAGGACAGGGACTGAACACTGAAGCTTTCTTT

J gene: TRBJ1-2
D gene: TRBD1
clone size: few
V gene: TRBV14
CDR3 protein: CASSPDRTGGGGYTF
CDR3 DNA: TGTGCCAGCAGCCCCGATCGGACAGGGGGCGGTGGCTACACCTTC

J gene: TRBJ1-5
D gene: NA
clone size: NA
V gene: TRBV2
CDR3 protein: CATDDRQGNQPQHF
CDR3 DNA: TGTGCCACCGATGACAGGCAGGGTAATCAGCCCCAGCATTTT

J gene: TRBJ2-3
D gene: NA
clone size: NA
V gene: TRBV5-1
CDR3 protein: CASSSLLGGPLTDTQYF
CDR3 DNA: TGCGCCAGCAGCTCCCTATTAGGGGGGCCGCTCACAGATACGCAGTATTTT

J gene: TRBJ1-6
D gene: NA
clone size: NA
V gene: TRBV27
CDR3 protein: CASSFSGSPLHF
CDR3 DNA: TGTGCCAGCAGTTTCTCAGGTTCACCCCTCCACTTT

J gene: TRBJ1-1
D gene: TRBD1
clone size: NA
V gene: TRBV9
CDR3 protein: CASSAGQGHTEAFF
CDR3 DNA: TGTGCCAGCAGCGCCGGACAGGGTCACACTGAAGCTTTCTTT

J gene: TRBJ1-6
D gene: NA
clone size: NA
V gene: TRBV3-1/TRBV3-2
CDR3 protein: CASSQSGTNNSPLHF
CDR3 DNA: TGTGCCAGCAGCCAGTCCGGGACAAATAATTCACCCCTCCACTTT

J gene: TRBJ1-5
D gene: NA
clone size: NA
V gene: TRBV6-5
CDR3 protein: CASSYRGLNQPQHF
CDR3 DNA: TGTGCCAGCAGTTACAGGGGTCTTAATCAGCCCCAGCATTTT

J gene: TRBJ1-1
D gene: TRBD1
clone size: NA
V gene: TRBV5-8
CDR3 protein: CASSLALGGILNTEAFF
CDR3 DNA: TGTGCCAGCAGCTTGGCCTTAGGGGGCATCTTGAACACTGAAGCTTTCTTT

J gene: TRBJ2-5
D gene: TRBD2
clone size: few
V gene: TRBV4-2
CDR3 protein: CASSQDGSGGVETQYF
CDR3 DNA: TGTGCCAGCAGCCAAGACGGGTCGGGAGGGGTAGAGACCCAGTACTTC

J gene: TRBJ1-5
D gene: NA
clone size: NA
V gene: TRBV4-1
CDR3 protein: CASSQGIQRNQPQHF
CDR3 DNA: TGCGCCAGCAGCCAAGGGATACAGAGAAATCAGCCCCAGCATTTT

J gene: TRBJ2-7
D gene: NA
clone size: once
V gene: TRBV11-3
CDR3 protein: CASSAGTAEQYF
CDR3 DNA: TGTGCCAGCAGCGCCGGGACCGCTGAGCAGTACTTC